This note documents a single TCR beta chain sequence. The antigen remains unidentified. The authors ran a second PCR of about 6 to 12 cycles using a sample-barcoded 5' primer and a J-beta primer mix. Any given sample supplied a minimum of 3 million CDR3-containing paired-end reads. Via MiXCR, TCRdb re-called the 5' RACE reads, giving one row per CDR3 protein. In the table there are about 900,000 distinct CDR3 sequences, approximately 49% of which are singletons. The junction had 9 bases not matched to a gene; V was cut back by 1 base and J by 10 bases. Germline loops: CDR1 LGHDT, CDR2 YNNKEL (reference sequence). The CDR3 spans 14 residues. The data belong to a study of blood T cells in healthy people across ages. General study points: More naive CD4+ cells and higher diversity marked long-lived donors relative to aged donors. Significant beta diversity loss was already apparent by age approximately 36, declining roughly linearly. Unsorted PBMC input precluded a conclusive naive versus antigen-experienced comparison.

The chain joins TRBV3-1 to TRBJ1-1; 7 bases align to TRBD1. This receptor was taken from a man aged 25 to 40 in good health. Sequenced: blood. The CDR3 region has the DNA TGTGCCAGCAGCCAAGTGGCCCAGGGGGTTGGAGCTTTCTTT. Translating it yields CASSQVAQGVGAFF.